The T cell receptor beta chain under discussion was sequenced for a study of cytomegalovirus exposure and HLA in healthy donors. Study observations and caveats: Later on, an analysis showed TCR association rates differing by HLA locus, with DRB1 the most and HLA-C the fewest.

With regard to this clone: Its antigen is as yet unknown.

The PCR was carried out with 60 Vbeta primers and 13 Jbeta primers. Measured with immunoSEQ multiplex PCR; TCRdb has only the in-frame clones, and not every one. The table has approximately 210,000 clones, around 84% seen once. V lost 0 bases to trimming and J lost 9 bases; unmatched junction nucleotides: 3. Germline values: CDR1 SGHRS, CDR2 YFSETQ. This CDR3 spans 14 amino acids. This chain joins TRBV5-1 and TRBJ2-1; TRBD2 agrees at 10 bases. This TCR came from a woman aged 18-29 years in good health and CMV-seronegative. The source material was PBMCs. The CDR3 here is CASSLGAGGGEQFF. The CDR3 DNA is TGCGCCAGCAGCTTGGGAGCGGGAGGGGGTGAGCAGTTCTTC. Looking up the rest from reference TRBV5-1 and TRBJ2-1 gives the full variable domain: KAGVTQTPRYLIKTRGQQVTLSCSPISGHRSVSWYQQTPGQGLQFLFEYFSETQRNKGNFPGRFSGRQFSNSRSEMNVSTLELGDSALYLCASSLGAGGGEQFFGPGTRLTVL.